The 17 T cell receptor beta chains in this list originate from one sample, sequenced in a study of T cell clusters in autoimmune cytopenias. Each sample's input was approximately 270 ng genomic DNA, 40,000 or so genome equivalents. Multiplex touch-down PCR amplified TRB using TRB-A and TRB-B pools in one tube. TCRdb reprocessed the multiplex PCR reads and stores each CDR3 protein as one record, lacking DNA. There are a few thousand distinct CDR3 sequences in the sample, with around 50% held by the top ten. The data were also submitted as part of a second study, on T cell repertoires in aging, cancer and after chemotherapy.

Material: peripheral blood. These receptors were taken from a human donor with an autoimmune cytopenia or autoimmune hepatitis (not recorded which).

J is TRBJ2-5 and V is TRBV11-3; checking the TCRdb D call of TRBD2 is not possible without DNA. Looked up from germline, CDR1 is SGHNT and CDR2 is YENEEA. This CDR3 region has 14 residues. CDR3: CASRPAIAEETQYF.

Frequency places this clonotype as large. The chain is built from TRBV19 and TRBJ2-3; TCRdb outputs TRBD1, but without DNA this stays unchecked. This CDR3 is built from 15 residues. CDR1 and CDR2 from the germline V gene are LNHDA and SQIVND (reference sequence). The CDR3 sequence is CASSITGAGVDTQYF.

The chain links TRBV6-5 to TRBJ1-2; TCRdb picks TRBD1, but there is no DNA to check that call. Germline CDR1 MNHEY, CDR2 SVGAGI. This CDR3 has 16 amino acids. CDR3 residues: CASSYLRTGGGYGYTF.

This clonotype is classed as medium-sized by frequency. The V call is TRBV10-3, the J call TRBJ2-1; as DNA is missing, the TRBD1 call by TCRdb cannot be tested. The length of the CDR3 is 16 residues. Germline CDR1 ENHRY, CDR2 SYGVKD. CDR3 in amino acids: CAISESIGGSYNEQFF.

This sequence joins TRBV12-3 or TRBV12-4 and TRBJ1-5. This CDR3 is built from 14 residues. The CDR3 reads CASSYEYSNQPQHF.

The chain's CDR3 is CATSDVGFYGYTF. The chain carries TRBV24-1 and TRBJ1-2. Germline CDR1 and CDR2: KGHDR and SFDVKD. CDR3 size: 13 residues.

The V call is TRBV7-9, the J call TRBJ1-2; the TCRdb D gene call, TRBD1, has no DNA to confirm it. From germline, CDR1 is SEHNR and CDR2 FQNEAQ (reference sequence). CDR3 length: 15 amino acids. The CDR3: CASSLYSGYWYGYTF.

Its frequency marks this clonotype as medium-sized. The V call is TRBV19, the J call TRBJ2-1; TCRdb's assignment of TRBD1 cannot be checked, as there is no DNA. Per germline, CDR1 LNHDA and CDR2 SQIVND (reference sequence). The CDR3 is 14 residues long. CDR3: CASKETPAHNEQFF.

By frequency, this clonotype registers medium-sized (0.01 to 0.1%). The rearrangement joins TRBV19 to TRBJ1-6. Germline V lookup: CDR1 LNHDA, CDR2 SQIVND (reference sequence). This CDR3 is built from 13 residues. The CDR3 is CASSMILNSPLHF.

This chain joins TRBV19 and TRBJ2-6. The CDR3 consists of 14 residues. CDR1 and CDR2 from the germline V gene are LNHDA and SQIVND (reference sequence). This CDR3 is CASTPTSGANVLTF.

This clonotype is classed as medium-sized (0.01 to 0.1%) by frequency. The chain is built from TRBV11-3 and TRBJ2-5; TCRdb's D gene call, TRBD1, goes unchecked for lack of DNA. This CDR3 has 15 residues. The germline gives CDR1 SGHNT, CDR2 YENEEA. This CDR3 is CASSLDSRGRETQYF.

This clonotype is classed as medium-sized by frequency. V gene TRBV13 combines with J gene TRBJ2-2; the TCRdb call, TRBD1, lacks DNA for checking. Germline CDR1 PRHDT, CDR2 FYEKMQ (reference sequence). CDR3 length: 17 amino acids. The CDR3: CASASPGGPGQAGELFF.

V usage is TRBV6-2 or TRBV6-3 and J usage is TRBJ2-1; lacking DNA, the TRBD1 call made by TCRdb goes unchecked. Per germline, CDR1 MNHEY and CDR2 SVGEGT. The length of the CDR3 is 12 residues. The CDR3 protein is CASSARANEQFF.

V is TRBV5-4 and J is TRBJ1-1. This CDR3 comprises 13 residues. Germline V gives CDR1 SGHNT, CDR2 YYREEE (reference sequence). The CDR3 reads CASSTPMNTEAFF.

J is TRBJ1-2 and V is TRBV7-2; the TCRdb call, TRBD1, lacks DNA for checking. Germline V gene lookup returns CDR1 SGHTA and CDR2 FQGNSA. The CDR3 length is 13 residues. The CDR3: CASSPDRVHGYTF.

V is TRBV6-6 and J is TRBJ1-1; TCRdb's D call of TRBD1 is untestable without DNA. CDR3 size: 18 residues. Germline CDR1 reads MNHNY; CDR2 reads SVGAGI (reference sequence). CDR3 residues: CASSYWLPGQGKNTEAFF.

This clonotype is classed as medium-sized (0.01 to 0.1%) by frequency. The CDR3 loop is CASSTGLEQYF. The gene calls are TRBV12-3 or TRBV12-4 and TRBJ2-7. This CDR3 spans 11 amino acids.